The rows below give T cell receptor beta chains drawn from one sample of a study of CD8+ T cells in alopecia areata. The table came from immunoSEQ multiplex PCR; TCRdb's copy has only in-frame clones and leaves some out. The data contain over 150,000 clones, about 53% of them singletons. The sequences come from CD8+ T cells sorted from blood, collected at week 24, from a patient treated with tofacitinib. Receptors originate from a human donor with alopecia areata. Both conserved end residues are part of each CDR3. The order of the fields is D gene, clone size, J gene, V gene, CDR3 protein, CDR3 DNA. A D gene is named only where the DNA matches it firmly. The size field is filled for only some rows; it gives once, few, many or a size class.

- - TRBJ2-5 TRBV27 CASSLQGVRQETQYF TGTGCCAGCAGTCTACAGGGAGTGAGGCAAGAGACCCAGTACTTC
- - TRBJ2-1 TRBV4-3 CASSQDLGHEQFF TGCGCCAGCAGCCAAGATCTCGGGCATGAGCAGTTCTTC
- few TRBJ2-1 TRBV2 CASSGGRGEGNEQFF TGTGCCAGCAGTGGAGGTCGGGGTGAGGGGAATGAGCAGTTCTTC
- - TRBJ1-6 TRBV9 CASSPAGNSPLHF TGTGCCAGCAGCCCCGCCGGGAATTCACCCCTCCACTTT
TRBD1 - TRBJ2-2 TRBV2 CASRPSRDRAKGGRAGELFF TGTGCCAGCAGGCCTTCCCGGGACAGGGCGAAAGGAGGTCGCGCCGGGGAGCTGTTTTTT
- few TRBJ2-5 TRBV29-1 CSVASEGTQYF TGCAGCGTAGCTAGCGAAGGGACCCAGTACTTC
- - TRBJ1-5 TRBV15 CATSRDRDASQPQHF TGTGCCACCAGCAGAGACAGGGATGCGAGTCAGCCCCAGCATTTT
- - TRBJ1-3 TRBV5-1 CASSRQDGTGGNTIYF TGCGCCAGCAGCCGACAAGACGGGACTGGGGGAAACACCATATATTTT
- - TRBJ1-1 TRBV9 CASSVGWIDTEAFF TGTGCCAGCAGCGTAGGCTGGATAGACACTGAAGCTTTCTTT
- - TRBJ1-1 TRBV29-1 CSVEGKVGRAEAFF TGCAGCGTTGAGGGAAAAGTTGGCCGGGCTGAAGCTTTCTTT
TRBD2 - TRBJ2-3 TRBV7-2 CASSEGLGSYTQYF TGTGCCAGCAGCGAGGGACTAGGGTCGTATACGCAGTATTTT
- - TRBJ2-1 TRBV28 CASSLEGGVYNEQFF TGTGCCAGCAGTTTAGAGGGCGGGGTTTACAATGAGCAGTTCTTC
- - TRBJ1-2 TRBV6-4 CASSDPVSGYTF TGTGCCAGCAGTGACCCCGTTAGCGGCTACACCTTC
TRBD2 - TRBJ2-7 TRBV4-1 CASSQESLAGGYEQYF TGCGCCAGCAGCCAAGAATCTCTAGCGGGGGGTTACGAGCAGTACTTC
- - TRBJ2-3 TRBV27 CASSHTPPEGTDTQYF TGTGCCAGCAGTCACACACCACCTGAAGGCACAGATACGCAGTATTTT
- few TRBJ2-1 TRBV4-3 CASSQEIAEYNEQFF TGCGCCAGCAGCCAAGAAATAGCGGAGTACAATGAGCAGTTCTTC
TRBD1 - TRBJ2-7 TRBV29-1 CSVEGINPGTGEYEQYF TGCAGCGTTGAAGGGATTAACCCCGGGACAGGGGAATACGAGCAGTACTTC
TRBD2 - TRBJ2-1 TRBV5-1 CASSLDQRGDNEQFF TGCGCCAGCAGCTTGGACCAGCGGGGGGACAATGAGCAGTTCTTC
- few TRBJ2-2 TRBV7-7 CASSKHDTGELFF TGTGCCAGCAGCAAACATGACACCGGGGAGCTGTTTTTT
- few TRBJ2-1 TRBV19 CASSITAGPNEQFF TGTGCCAGTAGTATTACGGCAGGGCCTAATGAGCAGTTCTTC
- once TRBJ2-5 TRBV11-2 CASSGIQETQYF TGTGCCAGCAGCGGGATCCAAGAGACCCAGTACTTC
TRBD1 - TRBJ1-1 TRBV5-1 CASSQGQGESGEAFF TGCGCCAGCAGCCAGGGACAGGGGGAATCCGGTGAAGCTTTCTTT
- - TRBJ1-1 TRBV11-3 CASRAGTEAFF TGTGCCAGCAGAGCAGGCACTGAAGCTTTCTTT
- large TRBJ2-7 TRBV19 CASSIKGGRYEQYF TGTGCCAGTAGTATAAAGGGGGGCCGCTACGAGCAGTACTTC
TRBD1 - TRBJ2-7 TRBV4-3 CASSRDRGTYEQYF TGCGCCAGCAGCCGCGACAGGGGGACCTACGAGCAGTACTTC
- - TRBJ2-3 TRBV29-1 CSVLRDTQYF TGCAGCGTCCTCCGGGATACGCAGTATTTT
TRBD1 - TRBJ2-7 TRBV10-3 CAISNDRVLYEQYF TGTGCCATCAGTAACGACAGGGTACTCTACGAGCAGTACTTC
TRBD1 - TRBJ2-2 TRBV7-9 CASSLGQGAVTGELFF TGTGCCAGCAGCTTAGGACAGGGGGCTGTCACCGGGGAGCTGTTTTTT
- - TRBJ1-1 TRBV30 CAWSLGNTEAFF TGTGCCTGGAGTCTGGGGAACACTGAAGCTTTCTTT
- - TRBJ2-7 TRBV30 CAWTPFVTYEQYF TGTGCCTGGACCCCCTTCGTGACCTACGAGCAGTACTTC
TRBD1 - TRBJ1-5 TRBV7-8 CASSSHDRVTNQPQHF TGTGCCAGCAGCTCACACGACAGGGTAACCAATCAGCCCCAGCATTTT
- - TRBJ1-5 TRBV19 CASSMAPGRNQPQHF TGTGCCAGTAGTATGGCCCCGGGCCGCAATCAGCCCCAGCATTTT
TRBD1 - TRBJ1-1 TRBV6-6 CASSYTGTGNTEAFF TGTGCCAGCAGTTACACAGGGACAGGGAACACTGAAGCTTTCTTT
TRBD1 - TRBJ1-1 TRBV5-6 CASSLVVDRGASEAFF TGTGCCAGCAGCTTGGTCGTGGACAGGGGAGCGAGTGAAGCTTTCTTT
- - TRBJ2-3 TRBV28 CASGEKGGWEDTQYF TGTGCCAGCGGGGAAAAAGGGGGATGGGAAGATACGCAGTATTTT
- - TRBJ1-2 TRBV29-1 CSVETETNYGYTF TGCAGCGTTGAAACAGAGACTAACTATGGCTACACCTTC
TRBD1 - TRBJ1-2 TRBV6-1 CASSERDRAFRNYGYTF TGTGCCAGCAGTGAACGGGACAGAGCTTTTCGAAACTATGGCTACACCTTC